The clone carrying this TCR beta chain has only a few counts. Antigen unknown. Aged 18 to 65, the patients had hyperthyroidism that was newly diagnosed and had lasted under 2 months. RNA transcripts gave rise to amplified TCR beta CDR3 regions. First-round RT-PCR with HTBI primers amplified the TCR CDR3 region. TCRdb reanalysed the multiplex PCR reads using MiXCR and keeps one entry per CDR3 protein. The sample records a few hundred thousand distinct CDR3 sequences, around 15% being singletons. This sample is part of a study of T cells in Graves' hyperthyroidism and ophthalmopathy. Whole-study results and caveats: Clonotypes that were expanded in thyroid above 0.001 mostly appeared in blood too.

The germline CDR1 and CDR2 sequences are LNHDA and SQIVND (reference sequence). The CDR3 contains 16 residues. With 5 bases removed from V and 6 bases from J, the gap between germline ends came to 21 bases. The sequencing sample was made of blood. This clonotype was sampled from a woman aged 40 to 50 with Graves' hyperthyroidism. V and J are TRBV19 and TRBJ2-3; D might be TRBD2 (5 bases). The CDR3 loop is CASSPFAPWRLDTQYF. In nucleotides, the CDR3 is TGTGCCAGTAGTCCGTTCGCCCCCTGGAGGTTGGATACGCAGTATTTT.